This T cell receptor (beta chain) was captured by sequencing in a study of CD8+ T cells in alopecia areata. Across the whole study: People stayed on tofacitinib for 6 to 18 months, then stopped the drug for 6 months.

Treatment defined: oral pan-JAK inhibitor, 5-10 mg twice daily. From alopecia areata patients, lesional scalp punch biopsies and peripheral blood were collected. Study-level findings and limits: Alphabeta T cells residing in normal skin are also sequenced in scalp samples.

A few counts support this clone. Its antigen is unidentified. V trimming: 5 bases; J trimming: 4 bases; junction bases outside the gene matches: 8. The CDR3 totals 15 residues. Germline V gives CDR1 SGHTA, CDR2 FQGNSA. Extracted RNA was reverse transcribed, and the resulting cDNA served as sequencing template. The table came from immunoSEQ multiplex PCR; TCRdb's copy has only in-frame clones and leaves some out. The data show under 5,500 clones, roughly 60% seen once. The specimen was skin, collected between weeks 36 and 40, from a patient treated with tofacitinib. This sequence originates from a human donor with alopecia areata. The J gene is TRBJ2-7, the V gene TRBV7-2, with 10 nucleotides matching TRBD2. In DNA, the CDR3 is TGTGCCAGCAGCCTTCTAGCGGGAGTTTCTTACGAGCAGTACTTC. Translation gives CASSLLAGVSYEQYF.